This entry lists 25 T cell receptor beta chains sequenced from one sample in a study of T cells in Graves' hyperthyroidism and ophthalmopathy. Regions amplified from RNA transcripts were the TCR beta CDR3 regions. First-round RT-PCR targeting the TCR CDR3 was performed with the HTBI primer set. TCRdb called the multiplex PCR reads again in MiXCR, with one record for every CDR3 protein. The data contain about 290,000 distinct CDR3 sequences, more than 10% of them seen just once; the ten biggest clones take up about 8%. Source material: blood. Source of these receptors: a woman aged 25 to 39 with Graves' hyperthyroidism that later progressed to Graves' ophthalmopathy.

This clonotype has just a few counts. The chain carries TRBV6-5 and TRBJ2-1, with D uncertain. This CDR3 region has 16 residues. The ends were cut back, 2 bases at V and 1 base at J, with 12 bases in the middle. In germline, CDR1 is MNHEY, CDR2 SVGAGI. The CDR3 DNA reads TGTGCCAGCAGTTACGATTCCGGGTTTTCCTACAATGAGCAGTTCTTC. This codes for CASSYDSGFSYNEQFF.

This clonotype was detected only a few times. The CDR3 protein is CASSTTGLRYNEQFF. Here the CDR3 DNA reads TGTGCCAGTAGTACTACAGGGTTACGCTACAATGAGCAGTTCTTC. The rearrangement links TRBV19 to TRBJ2-1; D possibly corresponds to TRBD1 (6 bases). The V and J ends lost 4 bases and 3 bases respectively, with 13 bases between them. Germline V gives CDR1 LNHDA, CDR2 SQIVND (reference sequence). The length of the CDR3 is 15 residues.

This clonotype showed up just a few times. The CDR3 reads CSVEAQAANYGYTF. CDR3 DNA sequence: TGCAGCGTTGAAGCACAGGCAGCTAACTATGGCTACACCTTC. The chain carries TRBV29-1 and TRBJ1-2, with D perhaps matching TRBD1 (5 bases). This CDR3 is built from 14 residues. Between the trimmed V and J ends, which lost 1 base and 0 bases, there was a span of 9 bases. Germline CDR1 reads SQVTM; CDR2 reads ANQGSEA.

The table lists this clonotype with a few counts. The chain joins TRBV19 to TRBJ1-2, with TRBD1 identical over 7 bases. The germline V gene encodes CDR1 LNHDA and CDR2 SQIVND (reference sequence). Trimming took 8 bases from V and 6 from J; bases not matched to a gene: 6. The CDR3 is made up of 12 amino acids. The DNA of the CDR3 is TGTGCCAGTCGGGACAGCGCGCATGGCTACACCTTC. It codes for CASRDSAHGYTF.

There are many counts of this clonotype. The chain is built from TRBV2 and TRBJ1-6; a possible D gene is TRBD1 (6 bases). From germline, CDR1 is SNHLY and CDR2 FYNNEI. CDR3 length: 17 amino acids. The V end lost 2 bases, the J end lost 7 bases, and 18 bases lay between the germline ends. The CDR3 reads CASSENSRGTRNSPLHF. Written as DNA, the CDR3 is TGTGCCAGCAGTGAAAACTCAAGAGGGACAAGGAATTCACCCCTCCACTTT.

The chain links TRBV3-1 to TRBJ2-5; D unresolved. The CDR3 runs to 12 residues. The germline V gene has CDR1 LGHDT and CDR2 YNNKEL (reference sequence). V shed 2 bases and J shed 6 bases, with 7 bases lying between them. CDR3 sequence: CASSQTWQTQYF. CDR3 sequence (DNA): TGTGCCAGCAGCCAAACCTGGCAGACCCAGTACTTC.

This clonotype showed up just a few times. The chain is built from TRBV14 and TRBJ2-7; 12 positions agree with TRBD1. The CDR3 length is 19 residues. Germline values: CDR1 SGHDN, CDR2 FVKESK. V was clipped by 8 bases and J by 0 bases; unmatched bases: 17. DNA of the CDR3: TGTGCCAGCTCACCCCGGGACAGGGGGCCGGGGGCCCTCTCCTACGAGCAGTACTTC. Encoded protein: CASSPRDRGPGALSYEQYF.

Ten or more counts support this clonotype. V and J are TRBV7-2 and TRBJ2-4; D is perhaps TRBD1 (5 bases). CDR1 and CDR2 (germline): SGHTA, FQGNSA. This CDR3 comprises 18 residues. V lost 7 bases and J lost 5, with 27 bases in between. The DNA of the CDR3 is TGTGCCAGCACCTCTTTGGGGCACGGTATGTTGGGCCAAAACATTCAGTACTTC. It is translated as CASTSLGHGMLGQNIQYF.

This clonotype was detected ten times or more. One end of the junction is discordant with germline, which a read error may explain. The gene calls are TRBV18 and TRBJ1-1, with TRBD1 as a possible D gene (5 bases). The CDR3 has 14 amino acids. Per germline, CDR1 KGHSH and CDR2 LQKENI. The CDR3 reads CASTGGGTFTKAFF. The CDR3 nucleotides are TGTGCCAGCACAGGAGGCGGCACATTCACTAAAGCTTTCTTT.

This clonotype was seen many times. The chain has TRBV9 and TRBJ2-7, with TRBD1 matching 7 bases. The CDR3 is 15 amino acids. Germline trimming cut 0 bases from V and 7 bases from J; bases unmatched to any gene: 10. The germline gives CDR1 SGDLS, CDR2 YYNGEE. The CDR3 here is CASSVEKTGAREQYF. DNA for the CDR3: TGTGCCAGCAGCGTAGAAAAAACAGGGGCGAGAGAGCAGTACTTC.

Of note for this clonotype: Germline and junction disagree at one end, which may indicate a read error. V gene TRBV24-1 combines with J gene TRBJ2-2; D is possibly TRBD2 (5 bases). There are 13 residues in the CDR3. Germline CDR1 is KGHDR and CDR2 is SFDVKD. The CDR3 DNA sequence: TGTGCCACCAGTGATTTGGGCACCGGGGAGCTGTTATTT. It yields the protein CATSDLGTGELLF.

This clonotype was observed at least ten times. CDR3 region: CASSFGGADTQYF. The CDR3 coding sequence is TGTGCCAGCAGTTTTGGTGGCGCAGATACGCAGTATTTT. The V call is TRBV12-3 or TRBV12-4, the J call TRBJ2-3; unclear D gene. This CDR3 comprises 13 residues. Trimming cost V 3 bases and J 4 bases, with 8 bases left between them.

The chain combines TRBV6-2 or TRBV6-3 with TRBJ1-6; 8 bases are a match to TRBD1. The junction had 8 bases not matched to a gene; V was cut back by 5 bases and J by 8 bases. CDR3 length equals 15 residues. Germline CDR1 MNHEY, CDR2 SVGEGT. The CDR3 DNA sequence: TGTGCCAGCAGTGCTTTGACAGGGGCGGATTCACCCCTCCACTTT. Protein product: CASSALTGADSPLHF.

The sample holds many counts of this clonotype. This chain links TRBV20-1 with TRBJ2-3; D tentatively fits TRBD1 or TRBD2 (5 bases each). Germline V gives CDR1 DFQATT, CDR2 SNEGSKA (reference sequence). The CDR3 runs to 18 residues. Trimming shortened V by 0 bases and J by 4 bases, and 23 bases separated the two germline ends. The CDR3 is CSARDPGGGAGPPDTQYF. DNA for the CDR3: TGCAGTGCTAGAGATCCCGGAGGTGGGGCGGGCCCCCCAGATACGCAGTATTTT.

The table lists this clonotype with many counts. The V call is TRBV6-2 or TRBV6-3, the J call TRBJ1-6; D is unresolved. The CDR3 loop spans 14 amino acids. V dropped 7 bases and J dropped 10 bases, with 17 bases sitting between them. The germline CDR1 and CDR2 sequences are MNHEY and SVGEGT. The CDR3 reads CASTPAGLWSPLHF. CDR3 sequence (DNA): TGTGCCAGCACCCCCGCGGGGTTGTGGTCACCCCTCCACTTT.

The gene calls are TRBV27 and TRBJ2-5; D is undetermined. The germline CDR1 and CDR2 sequences are MNHEY and SMNVEV (reference sequence). The CDR3 length is 14 residues. Trimming removed 8 bases from V and 5 bases from J, with 18 bases in between. The CDR3 DNA follows: TGTGCCAGCGGTAGTGTCGAGGAGTGGGAGACCCAGTACTTC. Translated, it gives CASGSVEEWETQYF.

This clonotype turned up a few times. The J gene is TRBJ2-7, the V gene TRBV4-2; TRBD2 matches at 8 bases. Germline V CDR1 and CDR2: LGHNA, YNFKEQ. The CDR3 has 20 amino acids. J was trimmed by 3 bases and V by 5 bases; bases with no gene match: 24. CDR3 bases: TGTGCCAGCAGCGGCGGAGGAGGGGGTAGCGGGGCCTTCACTTTCTACGAGCAGTACTTC. Translated: CASSGGGGGSGAFTFYEQYF.

This clonotype was seen repeatedly, ten times or more. This chain joins TRBV13 and TRBJ2-3, with a weak D call TRBD2 (6 bases). CDR3 length equals 15 residues. Germline V gene lookup returns CDR1 PRHDT and CDR2 FYEKMQ (reference sequence). Trimming pared 2 bases from V and 6 bases from J, leaving 15 bases between. The CDR3 DNA is TGTGCCAGCAGCTTATTGGGGGGAGGTTCTGATACGCAGTATTTT. It encodes CASSLLGGGSDTQYF.

This chain links TRBV7-9 with TRBJ1-1; D might be TRBD1 (5 bases). Germline V lookup: CDR1 SEHNR, CDR2 FQNEAQ (reference sequence). Trimming cost V 5 bases and J 1 base, with 14 bases left between them. The CDR3 runs 15 residues. CDR3 sequence (DNA): TGTGCCAGCAGCCCCCCTAGACAGAGGAACACTGAAGCTTTCTTT. It translates to CASSPPRQRNTEAFF.

This rearrangement joins TRBV10-3 to TRBJ2-6, with D unclear. Germline V CDR1 and CDR2: ENHRY, SYGVKD. CDR3 length equals 12 residues. Between the trimmed V and J ends, which lost 2 bases and 14 bases, there was a span of 10 bases. CDR3 nucleotide sequence: TGTGCCATCAGTGAGGGGAATACGCTCCTGACTTTC. Its protein is CAISEGNTLLTF.

This clonotype was picked up many times. The chain employs TRBV30 and TRBJ1-4, with D perhaps matching TRBD1 (6 bases). Germline V gene data show CDR1 as GTSNPN and CDR2 as SVGIG (reference sequence). The CDR3 sequence is 14 residues long. V was trimmed by 1 base and J by 5 bases, leaving 11 bases between them. CDR3 nucleotide sequence: TGTGCCTGGAGTGCACAGGGCGTAAATGAAAAACTGTTTTTT. Protein: CAWSAQGVNEKLFF.

This clonotype has a count of ten or more. The chain recombines TRBV19 with TRBJ1-1; TRBD1 matches at 11 bases. Germline CDR1 reads LNHDA; CDR2 reads SQIVND (reference sequence). The CDR3 extends over 15 amino acids. Germline trimming cut 6 bases from V and 5 bases from J; bases unmatched to any gene: 8. The CDR3 loop is CASRSSGQGATEAFF. In DNA form, the CDR3 reads TGTGCCAGTAGGAGCAGCGGACAGGGGGCGACTGAAGCTTTCTTT.

The V and J genes are TRBV4-3 and TRBJ1-5; the D is unclear. Trimming took 0 bases from V and 3 from J, leaving 12 bases between them. The CDR3 loop spans 16 amino acids. From germline, CDR1 is LGHNA and CDR2 YSLEER. CDR3 DNA: TGCGCCAGCAGCCAAGATTCAAAGGGCCTCAATCAGCCCCAGCATTTT. Its translation is CASSQDSKGLNQPQHF.

This clonotype was recorded many times. V gene TRBV7-2 combines with J gene TRBJ2-5, with D perhaps assigned TRBD1 or TRBD2 (5 bases each). CDR1 is SGHTA, CDR2 FQGNSA, per germline. V lost 5 bases, J lost 6 bases, and 16 bases lay in between. The CDR3 sequence is 14 residues long. CDR3 sequence reads: CASSPGTVGKTQYF. CDR3 nucleotide sequence: TGTGCCAGCAGCCCCGGGACCGTTGGGAAGACCCAGTACTTC. The variable domain in full, completed from reference TRBV7-2 and TRBJ2-5, reads GAGVSQSPSNKVTEKGKDVELRCDPISGHTALYWYRQSLGQGLEFLIYFQGNSAPDKSGLPSDRFSAERTGGSVSTLTIQRTQQEDSAVYLCASSPGTVGKTQYFGPGTRLLVL.

In regard to this clonotype: This may stem from a read error, because a much larger clone lies one nucleotide away. This chain connects TRBV25-1 to TRBJ1-1, with D possibly matching TRBD1 (5 bases). Germline lookup yields CDR1 MGHDK and CDR2 SYGVNS. The CDR3 sequence is 16 residues long. CDR3 sequence: CASSELLGGANTEASF. The CDR3 nucleotides are TGTGCCAGCAGTGAACTCCTCGGAGGGGCGAACACTGAAGCTTCCTTT.